These 30 T cell receptor beta chains came from one sample sequenced in a study of blood T cell repertoires in COVID-19. Data came from immunoSEQ multiplex PCR; TCRdb stores just in-frame clones and leaves some out. The data show around 370,000 clones, 88% seen once. The sequenced sample was PBMCs or T cells enriched from blood (not recorded which). These receptors came from a woman aged 18-35 years who had recovered from COVID-19.

The gene calls are TRBV9 and TRBJ1-1; TRBD1 is a possible D gene (5 bases). CDR1 and CDR2 from the germline V gene are SGDLS and YYNGEE. V was cut by 3 bases and J by 3 bases, with 12 bases left in between. This CDR3 spans 14 amino acids. Written as DNA, the CDR3 is TGTGCCAGCAGCGCAGGGACTATGGACACTGAAGCTTTCTTT. Protein product: CASSAGTMDTEAFF.

The chain joins TRBV6-1 to TRBJ2-1; 8 nucleotides line up with TRBD2. V lost 2 bases, J lost 5 bases, and 5 bases stayed unmatched. The CDR3 has 15 amino acids. Germline V lookup: CDR1 MNHNS, CDR2 SASEGT. In nucleotides, the CDR3 is TGTGCCAGCAGTGAAAGCGGGGGACGCCACAATGAGCAGTTCTTC. Translated: CASSESGGRHNEQFF.

This sequence joins TRBV4-1 and TRBJ1-1; 9 bases match TRBD1. J was trimmed by 5 bases and V by 5 bases; bases with no gene match: 9. In germline, CDR1 is MGHRA, CDR2 YSYEKL. The CDR3 sequence is 15 residues long. CDR3 bases: TGCGCCAGCAGCGCCCGGGACAGGGATTTTACTGAAGCTTTCTTT. Protein: CASSARDRDFTEAFF.

This clone has more than one count but fewer than ten. The genes are TRBV6-1 and TRBJ1-1; D possibly corresponds to TRBD1 (6 bases). Per the germline V gene, CDR1 is MNHNS and CDR2 is SASEGT. The CDR3 is 15 amino acids. The V and J ends lost 0 bases and 6 bases respectively, with 14 bases between them. CDR3 protein: CASSEALGGRAEAFF. The DNA of the CDR3 is TGTGCCAGCAGTGAAGCGCTAGGGGGTAGGGCTGAAGCTTTCTTT.

The chain couples TRBV5-4 to TRBJ2-2; a weak D match, TRBD1 (6 bases). The ends were cut back, 0 bases at V and 4 bases at J, with 13 bases in the middle. Per germline, CDR1 SGHNT and CDR2 YYREEE (reference sequence). This CDR3 is built from 16 residues. CDR3 bases: TGTGCCAGCAGCTTGGACGGGACAAGCGGCACCGGGGAGCTGTTTTTT. Encoded protein: CASSLDGTSGTGELFF.

J is TRBJ1-1 and V is TRBV3-1 (or the pseudogene TRBV3-2); a weak D match, TRBD1 (5 bases). Trimming left V 0 bases short and J 4 bases short, with 18 bases between. CDR1 and CDR2 from the germline V gene are LGHDT and YNNKEL (reference sequence). The CDR3 is made up of 17 amino acids. CDR3 region: CASSQDRVPVSGTEAFF. The CDR3 DNA follows: TGTGCCAGCAGCCAAGACAGGGTACCCGTCAGTGGCACTGAAGCTTTCTTT.

This chain uses TRBV27 with TRBJ2-7; TRBD2 matches 11 bases. This CDR3 spans 14 amino acids. In germline, CDR1 is MNHEY, CDR2 SMNVEV (reference sequence). V was clipped by 6 bases and J by 4 bases; unmatched bases: 5. The chain's CDR3 is CASSPLAGGYEQYF. The CDR3 DNA reads as TGTGCCAGCAGCCCTCTAGCGGGGGGTTACGAGCAGTACTTC.

The chain carries TRBV3-1 (or the pseudogene TRBV3-2) and TRBJ2-7; D is unresolved. Between the trimmed V and J ends, which lost 4 bases and 0 bases, there was a span of 7 bases. This CDR3 is built from 13 residues. In germline, CDR1 is LGHDT, CDR2 YNNKEL (reference sequence). The CDR3: CASSPPSSYEQYF. DNA of the CDR3: TGTGCCAGCAGCCCCCCTAGCTCCTACGAGCAGTACTTC.

The count of this clone is one. This sequence joins TRBV7-9 and TRBJ2-1; 7 bases align to TRBD2. The CDR3 covers 17 residues. Germline V gives CDR1 SEHNR, CDR2 FQNEAQ (reference sequence). V dropped 6 bases and J dropped 4; count of bases not matched to a gene: 15. CDR3: CASSPRTGLGGYNEQFF. The CDR3 DNA is TGTGCCAGCAGTCCTCGGACCGGGCTCGGGGGGTACAATGAGCAGTTCTTC.

The chain links TRBV7-9 to TRBJ2-7; 8 bases match TRBD2. The CDR3 covers 17 residues. The V gene end was trimmed by 1 base and the J gene end by 6 bases; junction bases not matched to a gene: 14. Germline-derived CDR1 and CDR2 are SEHNR and FQNEAQ (reference sequence). The CDR3 loop is CASSLVGRASGGTEQYF. The CDR3 DNA is TGTGCCAGCAGCTTAGTTGGTAGGGCCAGCGGGGGTACCGAGCAGTACTTC.

This chain joins TRBV12-3 or TRBV12-4 and TRBJ1-5; D unresolved. CDR3 length: 13 amino acids. V lost 4 bases and J lost 7, with 11 bases in between. CDR3 nucleotides: TGTGCCAGCAGTTCCAGTAGCCACCAGCCCCAGCATTTT. This sequence encodes CASSSSSHQPQHF.

To note about this clone: Mismatch with germline at one junction end may stem from a read error. The gene calls are TRBV19 and TRBJ1-1, with 10 bases lining up with TRBD1. The CDR3 length is 13 residues. Per germline, CDR1 LNHDA and CDR2 SQIVND (reference sequence). CDR3 in DNA: TGTGCCAGTAGTATCCTCGGGACAGGGGATCCACACTTT. It encodes CASSILGTGDPHF. Using reference TRBV19 and TRBJ1-1 for the parts outside the CDR3, the full variable domain is DGGITQSPKYLFRKEGQNVTLSCEQNLNHDAMYWYRQDPGQGLRLIYYSQIVNDFQKGDIAEGYSVSREKKESFPLTVTSAQKNPTAFYLCASSILGTGDPHFGQGTRLTVV.

The sample holds one count of this clone. The genes are TRBV28 and TRBJ1-1; D is uncertain. The CDR3 has 10 residues. Between the trimmed V and J ends, which lost 10 bases and 5 bases, there was a span of 8 bases. Germline CDR1 MDHEN, CDR2 SYDVKM. The CDR3 sequence: CATYRTEAFF. CDR3 DNA sequence: TGTGCCACCTACCGAACTGAAGCTTTCTTT.

The chain uses TRBV6-4 and TRBJ2-7, with 11 bases identical to TRBD2. This CDR3 contains 18 residues. The V and J ends lost 2 bases and 3 bases, in that order; junction bases with no gene match: 12. Germline lookup yields CDR1 MRHNA and CDR2 SNTAGT. The CDR3 loop reads CASSDTASGGLTLYEQYF. The CDR3 DNA sequence: TGTGCCAGCAGTGACACGGCTAGCGGGGGGCTGACTCTCTACGAGCAGTACTTC.

V usage is TRBV3-1 (or the pseudogene TRBV3-2) and J usage is TRBJ2-3, with a weak D call TRBD1 (6 bases). V lost 3 bases and J lost 4, with 11 bases in between. Germline V gene sequence: CDR1 LGHDT, CDR2 YNNKEL (reference sequence). The CDR3 is 14 residues long. CDR3 nucleotide sequence: TGTGCCAGCAGCCAGGGGGCGCGGGCAGATACGCAGTATTTT. This translates into CASSQGARADTQYF.

This chain links TRBV11-3 with TRBJ1-3; D is undetermined. The CDR3 spans 15 residues. V was pared by 5 bases and J by 8 bases, with 19 bases between. In germline, CDR1 is SGHNT, CDR2 YENEEA. CDR3 DNA: TGTGCCAGCAGCCCTCCCGTTGAGAGGGTACACACCATATATTTT. It yields the protein CASSPPVERVHTIYF.

This clone was counted only a few times. The V gene is TRBV6-5, the J gene TRBJ2-7; 10 nucleotides line up with TRBD1. Germline CDR1 MNHEY, CDR2 SVGAGI. The CDR3 covers 14 residues. V shed 6 bases and J 1 base; nucleotides not matched to a gene: 3. The CDR3 coding sequence is TGTGCCAGCAGCGACAGGGGGCCGTCCTACGAGCAGTACTTC. It is translated as CASSDRGPSYEQYF.

CDR3 sequence (DNA): TGTGCCAGCAGCCCGGACCCGGGACAGGGGTTATATGAAAAACTGTTTTTT. Protein sequence: CASSPDPGQGLYEKLFF. The chain recombines TRBV5-4 with TRBJ1-4; 10 nucleotides align to TRBD1. The CDR3 length is 17 residues. Germline trimming cut 4 bases from V and 6 bases from J; bases unmatched to any gene: 12. From germline, CDR1 is SGHNT and CDR2 YYREEE (reference sequence).

This clone was detected only once. The J gene is TRBJ1-3, the V gene TRBV6-6; D gene uncertain. Germline V gene data show CDR1 as MNHNY and CDR2 as SVGAGI (reference sequence). V was clipped by 7 bases and J by 0 bases, with 10 bases between them. The CDR3 has 14 amino acids. The CDR3 protein is CASKLGSSGNTIYF. The CDR3 bases are TGTGCCAGCAAGCTGGGCAGCTCTGGAAACACCATATATTTT.

With regard to this clone: The germline gene is not matched at one end of the junction; a read error may be the cause. The genes are TRBV5-1 and TRBJ2-6; D perhaps matches TRBD2 (6 bases). Germline-derived CDR1 and CDR2 are SGHRS and YFSETQ. The CDR3 spans 15 residues. The CDR3 loop is CASTLEGSGANVLTF. As DNA, the CDR3 is TGCGCCAGCACCTTGGAGGGGTCTGGGGCCAACGTCCTGACTTTC.

The chain carries TRBV27 and TRBJ2-7, with 11 positions matching TRBD1. J lost 3 bases, V lost 0 bases, and 1 base had no gene match. Per germline, CDR1 MNHEY and CDR2 SMNVEV (reference sequence). There are 15 residues in the CDR3. CDR3 region: CASSLSGQGVYEQYF. In DNA form, the CDR3 reads TGTGCCAGCAGTTTATCGGGACAGGGGGTCTACGAGCAGTACTTC.

The rearrangement links TRBV19 to TRBJ1-5; D not resolved. The CDR3 spans 15 residues. Germline V lookup: CDR1 LNHDA, CDR2 SQIVND (reference sequence). The germline V and J ends were trimmed by 6 bases and 0 bases, with 12 bases remaining between them. This CDR3 is CASRVAIYSNQPQHF. DNA for the CDR3: TGTGCCAGTAGGGTGGCCATTTATAGCAATCAGCCCCAGCATTTT.

J is TRBJ2-3 and V is TRBV5-1, with 7 bases identical to TRBD2. The CDR3 totals 14 residues. Germline V lookup: CDR1 SGHRS, CDR2 YFSETQ. J gave up 5 bases and V 1 base, and 4 bases lay outside the gene matches. The CDR3: CASSLPGGLDTQYF. The CDR3 DNA sequence: TGCGCCAGCAGCTTGCCGGGGGGTTTAGATACGCAGTATTTT.

This clone appeared once. This chain links TRBV19 with TRBJ1-2; 7 bases are shared with TRBD1. Germline-derived CDR1 and CDR2 are LNHDA and SQIVND (reference sequence). This CDR3 contains 16 residues. With V trimmed by 5 bases and J by 3 bases, 12 bases remained unmatched. The CDR3: CASSPRDSGGDYGYTF. DNA for the CDR3: TGTGCCAGTAGTCCCCGGGACAGTGGTGGGGACTATGGCTACACCTTC.

Points on this clone: An end of the junction differs from the germline gene, which may be a read error. This chain joins TRBV7-7 and TRBJ2-1; 15 positions agree with TRBD2. Germline loops: CDR1 SSHAT, CDR2 FNYEAQ (reference sequence). CDR3 length equals 15 residues. The CDR3 region has the DNA TGTGCTAGCAGCCGGACTAGCGGGGGGGCCGGTGAGCAGTTCTTC. Its translation is CASSRTSGGAGEQFF.

A remark on this clone: The sample holds other DNA sequences that translate to the same CDR3. This sequence joins TRBV7-9 and TRBJ1-1; D perhaps matches TRBD1 (5 bases). Germline CDR1 reads SEHNR; CDR2 reads FQNEAQ (reference sequence). V was pared by 3 bases and J by 3 bases, with 11 bases between. The CDR3 covers 14 residues. The CDR3 DNA sequence: TGTGCCAGCAGCTTGCAGGGAGGAGACACTGAAGCTTTCTTT. Its protein is CASSLQGGDTEAFF.

The chain carries TRBV7-8 and TRBJ2-1; perhaps TRBD2 as D (5 bases). Trimming removed 5 bases from V and 2 bases from J, with 16 bases in between. The V gene's germline CDR1 is SGHVS and CDR2 FQNEAQ. The CDR3 runs to 16 residues. In DNA, the CDR3 is TGTGCCAGCAGCCTGGCCCTAGCTCCCCCCTACAATGAGCAGTTCTTC. Residues: CASSLALAPPYNEQFF.

This clone showed up just once. The CDR3, as DNA: TGTGCAAGTCGCTGGGACAGGGAAGTAAATTCACCCCTCCACTTT. Its translation: CASRWDREVNSPLHF. The V call is TRBV12-2, the J call TRBJ1-6; the table names TRBD1, a call not compared with the DNA. TRBV12-2 is tagged as a pseudogene. The CDR3 length is 15 residues.

The chain combines TRBV28 with TRBJ1-4; D is ambiguous. The CDR3 sequence is 11 residues long. V was cut by 2 bases and J by 13 bases, with 8 bases left in between. The germline V gene encodes CDR1 MDHEN and CDR2 SYDVKM. CDR3 loop: CASSLGGRLFF. CDR3 nucleotide sequence: TGTGCCAGCAGTTTAGGAGGTAGACTGTTTTTT.

The chain has TRBV11-2 and TRBJ2-7; 7 nucleotides line up with TRBD2. CDR1 SGHAT and CDR2 FQNNGV come from the germline V gene. V gave up 2 bases and J gave up 0 bases; unmatched junction bases: 4. The CDR3 loop spans 15 amino acids. The CDR3 here is CASSLSGGYSYEQYF. CDR3 coding DNA: TGTGCCAGCAGCTTATCCGGGGGGTACTCCTACGAGCAGTACTTC.